Following are 15 T cell receptor beta chains from one sample sequenced in a study of T-cell reconstitution after alpha-beta-depleted transplantation in children. Using unique molecular identifiers, the investigators prepared the TCRbeta library. TCRdb ran MiXCR on the PCR reads and lists one entry per CDR3 protein. Of under 450,000 distinct CDR3 sequences in the sample, about 16% were seen once. This specimen consisted of PBMCs, mostly from graft donor cells, obtained 360 days after TCRalphabeta/CD19-depleted stem cell transplant. All receptors derive from a boy younger than two who had a stem cell transplant for Wiskott-Aldrich syndrome, so the T cells may come from the graft donor.

The table lists this clonotype with a few counts. The junction does not match germline at one end; this may be a read error. This chain joins TRBV12-3 or TRBV12-4 and TRBJ2-3, with D uncertain. The length of the CDR3 is 15 residues. In DNA form, the CDR3 reads TGTGCTAGCAGGAAAAGGGTGACTAGCACAGATACGCAGTATTTT. Its protein is CASRKRVTSTDTQYF.

The chain joins TRBV19 to TRBJ2-1; the D is unclear. Per the germline V gene, CDR1 is LNHDA and CDR2 is SQIVND (reference sequence). Trimming shortened V by 4 bases and J by 10 bases, and 8 bases separated the two germline ends. The CDR3 length is 11 residues. CDR3: CASSTPVEQFF. The CDR3 region has the DNA TGTGCCAGTAGTACGCCTGTGGAGCAGTTCTTC.

CDR3 in DNA: TGTGCCAGCAGCCACTCCCACTGGGAGCAGTACTTC. Translation gives CASSHSHWEQYF. V is TRBV3-1 and J is TRBJ2-7; D is uncertain. The ends were cut back, 3 bases at V and 7 bases at J, with 10 bases in the middle. The CDR3 runs 12 residues. CDR1 and CDR2 (germline): LGHDT, YNNKEL (reference sequence).

The chain carries TRBV5-1 and TRBJ2-6, with 8 bases fitting TRBD1. The CDR3 contains 17 residues. The V and J ends lost 4 bases and 0 bases, in that order; junction bases with no gene match: 6. The germline gives CDR1 SGHRS, CDR2 YFSETQ. The CDR3 spells CASSPRTGHSGANVLTF. CDR3 DNA: TGCGCCAGCAGCCCACGGACAGGGCACTCTGGGGCCAACGTCCTGACTTTC.

V and J are TRBV24-1 and TRBJ2-2; tentative D call: TRBD1 (6 bases). This CDR3 spans 18 amino acids. Trimming took 2 bases from V and 6 from J, leaving 21 bases between them. CDR1 is KGHDR and CDR2 is SFDVKD in the germline V gene. DNA for the CDR3: TGTGCCACCAGTGATTCCCGGGACACCCCTCCCCTATCCGGGGAGCTGTTTTTT. This sequence encodes CATSDSRDTPPLSGELFF.

The sample holds a few counts of this clonotype. V usage is TRBV2 and J usage is TRBJ2-7, with a possible D match to TRBD2 (5 bases). This CDR3 is 15 amino acids long. With 2 bases removed from V and 4 bases from J, the gap between germline ends came to 15 bases. Germline lookup yields CDR1 SNHLY and CDR2 FYNNEI. The CDR3 nucleotides are TGTGCCAGCAGTGAATCCCCTAGCTCCCTTTACGAGCAGTACTTC. This encodes CASSESPSSLYEQYF.

This chain uses TRBV12-3 or TRBV12-4 with TRBJ1-4, with D uncertain. V was pared by 3 bases and J by 4 bases, with 12 bases between. The CDR3 length is 15 residues. The CDR3 coding sequence is TGTGCCAGCAGTTTGACCGGGCATGGTAATGAAAAACTGTTTTTT. Residues: CASSLTGHGNEKLFF.

This chain links TRBV5-1 with TRBJ2-2; unclear D gene. Germline-derived CDR1 and CDR2 are SGHRS and YFSETQ. The CDR3 length is 16 residues. Trimming removed 3 bases at V and 0 bases at J, with 12 bases between. The CDR3 loop reads CASSSTRKTNTGELFF. DNA of the CDR3: TGCGCCAGCAGCTCGACTCGAAAGACGAACACCGGGGAGCTGTTTTTT. Filled out from reference TRBV5-1 and TRBJ2-2, the complete variable domain reads KAGVTQTPRYLIKTRGQQVTLSCSPISGHRSVSWYQQTPGQGLQFLFEYFSETQRNKGNFPGRFSGRQFSNSRSEMNVSTLELGDSALYLCASSSTRKTNTGELFFGEGSRLTVL.

This clonotype was picked up many times. The V and J genes are TRBV10-3 and TRBJ1-2; 7 bases match TRBD1. In germline, CDR1 is ENHRY, CDR2 SYGVKD. After removal of 10 bases from V and 3 bases from J, the junction contained 8 bases not matched to a gene. The CDR3 has 13 amino acids. CDR3 nucleotide sequence: TGTGCCAACCAGGGGGAAGGAGACTATGGCTACACCTTC. Its translation is CANQGEGDYGYTF.

This chain joins TRBV4-3 and TRBJ2-7, with D unclear. V gave up 0 bases and J gave up 0 bases, with 12 bases separating them. The germline gives CDR1 LGHNA, CDR2 YSLEER. The CDR3 is 16 residues long. This chain's CDR3 is CASSQDLSSSSYEQYF. The CDR3 nucleotides are TGCGCCAGCAGCCAAGATCTAAGTTCTAGCTCCTACGAGCAGTACTTC.

This chain joins TRBV18 and TRBJ2-3; D gene ambiguous. The ends were cut back, 5 bases at V and 4 bases at J, with 7 bases in the middle. This CDR3 is built from 12 residues. Germline V CDR1 and CDR2: KGHSH, LQKENI. The CDR3 loop is CASSSQSDTQYF. The CDR3, as DNA: TGTGCCAGCTCATCACAGTCAGATACGCAGTATTTT.

This clonotype has ten or more counts. The chain employs TRBV28 and TRBJ2-7, with TRBD1 matching over 8 bases. The CDR3 extends over 14 amino acids. V lost 6 bases to trimming and J lost 5 bases; unmatched junction nucleotides: 9. Germline V lookup: CDR1 MDHEN, CDR2 SYDVKM. The CDR3 protein is CASSSRTGSHEQYF. The CDR3 nucleotides are TGTGCCAGCAGCTCTAGGACAGGGAGCCACGAGCAGTACTTC.

In this sample, this clonotype turned up many times. The CDR3 loop reads CASSRLAGLSYEQYF. The CDR3 nucleotides read TGTGCCAGCAGCAGACTAGCGGGCCTCTCCTACGAGCAGTACTTC. The rearrangement uses TRBV12-3 or TRBV12-4 and TRBJ2-7, with 10 positions matching TRBD2. The CDR3 length is 15 residues. J was trimmed by 0 bases and V by 6 bases; bases with no gene match: 5.

The chain is built from TRBV30 and TRBJ2-7; maybe TRBD2 (5 bases). Germline V lookup: CDR1 GTSNPN, CDR2 SVGIG (reference sequence). V was clipped by 2 bases and J by 6 bases, with 11 bases between them. The CDR3 totals 12 residues. In nucleotides, the CDR3 is TGTGCCTGGAGTTTGAGAGGGAGCGAGCAGTACTTC. Amino acid sequence: CAWSLRGSEQYF.

This clonotype was counted only a few times. The chain has TRBV5-1 and TRBJ2-1; unclear D gene. Trimming pared 5 bases from V and 5 bases from J, leaving 11 bases between. CDR1 is SGHRS, CDR2 YFSETQ, per germline. CDR3 length: 13 amino acids. The CDR3, as DNA: TGCGCCAGCAGAGAAAGGGCTGACAATGAGCAGTTCTTC. Its protein product is CASRERADNEQFF. The full variable domain, with the rest looked up from reference TRBV5-1 and TRBJ2-1, is KAGVTQTPRYLIKTRGQQVTLSCSPISGHRSVSWYQQTPGQGLQFLFEYFSETQRNKGNFPGRFSGRQFSNSRSEMNVSTLELGDSALYLCASRERADNEQFFGPGTRLTVL.